Below are 13 T cell receptor beta chains sequenced from a single sample in a study of T cell repertoires and HLA-DP antigens (dated by TCRdb to 2017 to 2018). Libraries were prepared through the immunoSEQ multiplex PCR assay. TCRdb carries this immuneACCESS record with in-frame sequences only. Its versions omit some clonotypes, under half of them owing to an unresolved V gene in the studies checked, with the rest unexplained. The sample includes about 73,000 clones, with roughly 78% observed a single time. Together, the top ten hold 1.5% to 2% of the sample. Their antigens are not known. Sample: CD4+ T cells from PBMCs. These receptor sequences come from a man aged 55-75 years in good health and CMV-seronegative.

V and J are TRBV6-1 and TRBJ1-2; D perhaps matches TRBD1 (6 bases). The V gene lost 10 bases and the J gene lost 8 bases, with 26 bases spanning the gap. The germline V gene encodes CDR1 MNHNS and CDR2 SASEGT. This CDR3 is 15 amino acids long. CDR3 nucleotides: TGTGCCATCCTGAAGGGAGAAGGAACAGGGAACGGCTACACCTTC. Amino acids: CAILKGEGTGNGYTF.

This clone was seen more than once but under ten times. The V gene is TRBV18, the J gene TRBJ1-1; D gene uncertain. The CDR3 spans 16 residues. Trimming took off 5 bases at V and 11 bases at J, with 27 bases between the two ends. From germline, CDR1 is KGHSH and CDR2 LQKENI. This CDR3 is CASSGEGYGPAVGAFF. In DNA, the CDR3 is TGTGCCAGCTCAGGCGAAGGGTATGGTCCTGCTGTGGGCGCTTTCTTT.

In DNA form, the CDR3 reads TGTGCCAGCAGTTTCCCAAATACCTACGAGCAGTACTTC. Its protein is CASSFPNTYEQYF. This chain uses TRBV28 with TRBJ2-7; D unresolved. Germline CDR1 MDHEN, CDR2 SYDVKM. The V end was cut by 3 bases, the J end by 2 bases, with 8 bases between. This CDR3 contains 13 residues.

The chain links TRBV5-1 to TRBJ2-1; no clear D gene. There are 13 residues in the CDR3. Germline CDR1 SGHRS, CDR2 YFSETQ. V was shortened by 0 bases and J by 10 bases, with 11 bases between the two germline ends. The CDR3 DNA sequence: TGCGCCAGCAGCTTGGAAGGCCGGTTGGAGCAGTTCTTC. It codes for CASSLEGRLEQFF.

This chain connects TRBV6-4 to TRBJ1-2, with 9 bases identical to TRBD1. Trimming at V came to 5 bases and at J to 8 bases, leaving 6 bases not matched to a gene. The CDR3 extends over 13 amino acids. Germline-derived CDR1 and CDR2 are MRHNA and SNTAGT. The chain's CDR3 is CASSPTGGKGYTF. DNA for the CDR3: TGTGCCAGCAGTCCGACAGGGGGAAAAGGCTACACCTTC.

This clone is classed as medium-sized (0.01 to 0.1%). This chain links TRBV2 with TRBJ1-2; D may be TRBD1 (5 bases). Germline V gene data show CDR1 as SNHLY and CDR2 as FYNNEI. The V gene lost 3 bases and the J gene lost 6 bases, with 11 bases spanning the gap. CDR3 length equals 13 residues. The CDR3, as DNA: TGTGCCAGCAGTGAGCCAGGGAGACATGGCTACACCTTC. It encodes CASSEPGRHGYTF. Using reference TRBV2 and TRBJ1-2 for the parts outside the CDR3, the full variable domain is EPEVTQTPSHQVTQMGQEVILRCVPISNHLYFYWYRQILGQKVEFLVSFYNNEISEKSEIFDDQFSVERPDGSNFTLKIRSTKLEDSAMYFCASSEPGRHGYTFGSGTRLTVV.

The chain combines TRBV19 with TRBJ1-2, with no clear D. Trimming left V 5 bases short and J 3 bases short, with 10 bases between. CDR3 length: 13 amino acids. Germline V CDR1 and CDR2: LNHDA, SQIVND (reference sequence). Here the CDR3 reads CASSPWTDYGYTF. The CDR3 DNA reads TGTGCCAGTAGTCCTTGGACTGACTATGGCTACACCTTC.

The chain joins TRBV4-2 to TRBJ2-3, with 9 bases lining up with TRBD2. The CDR3 covers 14 residues. V dropped 4 bases and J dropped 5; count of bases not matched to a gene: 4. The V gene's germline CDR1 is LGHNA and CDR2 YNFKEQ. This CDR3 is CASSRGRAEDTQYF. CDR3 nucleotide sequence: TGTGCCAGCAGCCGCGGGAGGGCCGAAGATACGCAGTATTTT.

This chain links TRBV7-8 with TRBJ2-2, with 9 bases fitting TRBD2. CDR3 length equals 15 residues. The trim removed 5 bases at V and 8 bases at J, leaving 9 bases unmatched. Germline lookup yields CDR1 SGHVS and CDR2 FQNEAQ. The CDR3 is CASSPSGEGAGELFF. The CDR3 nucleotides read TGTGCCAGCAGCCCTAGCGGGGAGGGGGCAGGGGAGCTGTTTTTT.

As DNA, the CDR3 is TGTGCCAGCAGCTTTCTTAGCAGATTATACAATGAGCAGTTCTTC. Its protein is CASSFLSRLYNEQFF. V and J are TRBV5-6 and TRBJ2-1; D is undetermined. Germline V gives CDR1 SGHDT, CDR2 YYEEEE. The CDR3 loop spans 15 amino acids. The ends were cut back, 2 bases at V and 4 bases at J, with 13 bases in the middle.

The rearrangement joins TRBV7-9 to TRBJ1-5, with TRBD1 as a possible D gene (6 bases). Germline V CDR1 and CDR2: SEHNR, FQNEAQ (reference sequence). The CDR3 loop spans 14 amino acids. V dropped 5 bases and J dropped 5 bases, with 13 bases sitting between them. The CDR3 DNA follows: TGTGCCAGCAGCAAAGGGGGGAGGGATCAGCCCCAGCATTTT. It specifies CASSKGGRDQPQHF.

The chain joins TRBV7-2 to TRBJ2-5; D is possibly TRBD1 or TRBD2 (7 bases each). Trimming took off 1 base at V and 5 bases at J, with 14 bases between the two ends. Germline V gene sequence: CDR1 SGHTA, CDR2 FQGNSA. This CDR3 region has 15 residues. In DNA form, the CDR3 reads TGTGCCAGCAGCTTAGGGGGAGGGGGCGTCGAGACCCAGTACTTC. It yields the protein CASSLGGGGVETQYF.

This clone occurred a few times. The chain joins TRBV30 to TRBJ2-1; no definite D call. V gave up 2 bases and J gave up 8 bases, with 13 bases separating them. CDR1 and CDR2 (germline): GTSNPN, SVGIG (reference sequence). This CDR3 comprises 13 residues. CDR3 region: CAWSRQVQDEQFF. In DNA, the CDR3 is TGTGCCTGGAGTAGGCAAGTCCAGGATGAGCAGTTCTTC.